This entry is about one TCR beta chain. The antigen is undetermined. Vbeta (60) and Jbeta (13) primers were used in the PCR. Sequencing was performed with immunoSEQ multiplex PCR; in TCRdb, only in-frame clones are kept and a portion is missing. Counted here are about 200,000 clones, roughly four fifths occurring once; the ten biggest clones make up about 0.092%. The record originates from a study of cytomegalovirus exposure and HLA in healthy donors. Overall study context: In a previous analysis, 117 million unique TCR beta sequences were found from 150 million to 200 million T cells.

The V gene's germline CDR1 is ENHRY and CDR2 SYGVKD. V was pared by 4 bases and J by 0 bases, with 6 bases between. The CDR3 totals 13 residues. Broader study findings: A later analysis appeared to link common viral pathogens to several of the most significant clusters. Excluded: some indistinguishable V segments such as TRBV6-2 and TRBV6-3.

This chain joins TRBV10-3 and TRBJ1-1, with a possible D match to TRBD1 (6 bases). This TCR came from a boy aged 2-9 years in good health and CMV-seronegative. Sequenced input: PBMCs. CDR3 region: CAISGTVNTEAFF. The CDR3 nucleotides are TGTGCCATCAGTGGGACAGTGAACACTGAAGCTTTCTTT.